This T cell receptor (beta chain) was recovered during a study of shared clonotypes between healthy human individuals. Cells designated naive CD8 were CD45RO-negative and were positively selected for CCR7, with terminally differentiated effector memory CD45RA+ cells excluded. The CDR3 has 17 residues. Trimming cost V 1 base and J 2 bases; bases outside gene matches: 9. Germline CDR1 reads SGHVS; CDR2 reads FQNEAQ. Details on this clone: The antigen is not known.

In the source study's methods: Sequence data from immunoSEQ were junction-only and lacked quality scores; consequently, filtering differed. The data were produced by immunoSEQ multiplex PCR, yet TCRdb's version contains in-frame clones alone and is incomplete. The V and J calls and clone size are taken from that table; D and trimming were inferred from the DNA. The table shows about 580,000 clones, with roughly 98% occurring only once. Study outcomes and limitations: Estimated clonotype richness was generally higher in naive than memory subsets.

The receptor's source is a man in his thirties or forties in good health. This rearrangement joins TRBV7-8 to TRBJ2-3, with 7 positions matching TRBD2. Sequencing was done on a sample of naive CD8+ T cells sorted from blood. The chain's CDR3 is CASSLEGAGVNTDTQYF. The CDR3 DNA reads as TGTGCCAGCAGCTTAGAAGGGGCGGGAGTGAACACAGATACGCAGTATTTT.